This T cell receptor beta chain was captured by sequencing in a study of CD8 T cells in ankylosing spondylitis. Study-level findings and limits: Matched synovial fluid from ankylosing spondylitis patients was reported to be enriched for disease-linked clones. A TCR beta motif made of fewer than 10 highly homologous variants seemed typical of ankylosing spondylitis blood.

Making use of molecular barcodes, quantitative 5'-RACE generated TCR beta libraries. TCRdb reanalysed the 5' RACE reads using MiXCR and keeps one entry per CDR3 protein. Seen here are around 150,000 distinct CDR3 sequences, more than 9% observed once, and the top ten hold about 28%. Losses at the gene ends were 0 bases for V and 5 bases for J; bases not matched to a gene: 6. The CDR3 is 15 residues long. Looked up from germline, CDR1 is SGHRS and CDR2 is YFSETQ. The table lists this clonotype with many counts. Its cognate antigen is unknown. Sequences were obtained from blood, either unsorted or a sorted T cell fraction (not recorded which). The chain combines TRBV5-1 with TRBJ1-1; the match to TRBD1 covers 8 bases. The TCR comes from a male donor with ankylosing spondylitis or in good health (not recorded which). CDR3 in DNA: TGCGCCAGCAGCTTGGCCGGACAGGGTTGGACTGAAGCTTTCTTT. This encodes CASSLAGQGWTEAFF. The full variable domain, its missing parts supplied by reference TRBV5-1 and TRBJ1-1, is KAGVTQTPRYLIKTRGQQVTLSCSPISGHRSVSWYQQTPGQGLQFLFEYFSETQRNKGNFPGRFSGRQFSNSRSEMNVSTLELGDSALYLCASSLAGQGWTEAFFGQGTRLTVV.